The 23 T cell receptor beta chains listed next were all sequenced from one sample in a study of blood T cell repertoires in COVID-19. TCRdb keeps only in-frame clones here, not all; method: immunoSEQ multiplex PCR. The sample carries some 57,000 clones, roughly 83% recorded once. The sequenced material came from peripheral blood. The receptors stem from an elderly woman with acute or convalescent COVID-19.

The J gene is TRBJ1-1, the V gene TRBV18; 10 bases align to TRBD1. Germline V gene data show CDR1 as KGHSH and CDR2 as LQKENI. Germline trimming cut 3 bases from V and 5 bases from J; bases unmatched to any gene: 6. The CDR3 loop spans 15 amino acids. In nucleotides, the CDR3 is TGTGCCAGCTCACCCAGCCGGGACAGGGGAACTGAAGCTTTCTTT. Protein product: CASSPSRDRGTEAFF.

J is TRBJ2-1 and V is TRBV29-1; 11 nucleotides align to TRBD1. V lost 8 bases to trimming and J lost 9 bases; unmatched junction nucleotides: 12. Germline CDR1 is SQVTM and CDR2 is ANQGSEA. This CDR3 has 14 residues. CDR3 protein: CSTGGQGALLEQFF. The CDR3 DNA sequence: TGCAGCACTGGAGGACAGGGGGCGCTTCTTGAGCAGTTCTTC.

This rearrangement joins TRBV18 to TRBJ1-5; D is possibly TRBD1 (5 bases). Trimming shortened V by 8 bases and J by 4 bases, and 15 bases separated the two germline ends. CDR3 length equals 14 residues. Per the germline V gene, CDR1 is KGHSH and CDR2 is LQKENI. CDR3 coding DNA: TGTGCCAGCACCAAGACAGAGTCGAATCAGCCCCAGCATTTT. It is translated as CASTKTESNQPQHF.

This rearrangement joins TRBV29-1 to TRBJ1-1; a weak D match, TRBD1 (6 bases). The CDR3 sequence is 15 residues long. V lost 4 bases to trimming and J lost 5 bases, with 20 bases between them. CDR1 and CDR2 (germline): SQVTM, ANQGSEA. CDR3 DNA: TGCAGCGTTGTGGGGATCGGGGGGCTATGGACTGAAGCTTTCTTT. Encoded protein: CSVVGIGGLWTEAFF. The full variable domain, in which reference TRBV29-1 and TRBJ1-1 provide the parts outside the CDR3, is SAVISQKPSRDICQRGTSLTIQCQVDSQVTMMFWYRQQPGQSLTLIATANQGSEATYESGFVIDKFPISRPNLTFSTLTVSNMSPEDSSIYLCSVVGIGGLWTEAFFGQGTRLTVV.

This rearrangement joins TRBV30 to TRBJ2-3; possibly TRBD2 for D (6 bases). Per germline, CDR1 GTSNPN and CDR2 SVGIG (reference sequence). CDR3 length: 14 residues. Trimming took 4 bases from V and 1 from J, leaving 12 bases between them. The chain's CDR3 is CAWTLWGGTDTQYF. The CDR3 region has the DNA TGTGCCTGGACCCTTTGGGGGGGCACAGATACGCAGTATTTT.

The J gene is TRBJ2-7, the V gene TRBV2; 9 bases are a match to TRBD1. The CDR3 loop spans 14 amino acids. Unmatched junction bases numbered 4, after V lost 3 bases and J lost 4 bases. CDR1 and CDR2 (germline): SNHLY, FYNNEI. CDR3 sequence: CASSDGTGKYEQYF. The CDR3 nucleotides read TGTGCCAGCAGTGATGGGACAGGGAAATACGAGCAGTACTTC.

The gene calls are TRBV24-1 and TRBJ2-3; TRBD2 matches at 7 bases. This CDR3 region has 12 residues. From germline, CDR1 is KGHDR and CDR2 SFDVKD. V was clipped by 4 bases and J by 6 bases; unmatched bases: 0. CDR3 DNA: TGTGCCACCAGTGAGCGGGGGGATACGCAGTATTTT. Its protein is CATSERGDTQYF.

V and J are TRBV30 and TRBJ1-5; the D gene is possibly TRBD1 (6 bases). V lost 5 bases and J lost 3, with 8 bases in between. This CDR3 is built from 12 residues. Germline lookup yields CDR1 GTSNPN and CDR2 SVGIG (reference sequence). CDR3 region: CAWGQFNQPQHF. The DNA for the CDR3 is TGTGCCTGGGGACAGTTCAATCAGCCCCAGCATTTT.

V usage is TRBV5-1 and J usage is TRBJ1-5; possible D gene TRBD1, 6 bases. Deletions cut 2 bases from V and 0 bases from J, with 9 bases between. The CDR3 extends over 15 amino acids. Germline loops: CDR1 SGHRS, CDR2 YFSETQ. The CDR3 DNA sequence: TGCGCCAGCAGCTTAGGGGGAATTAGCAATCAGCCCCAGCATTTT. Amino acids: CASSLGGISNQPQHF.

The CDR3 sequence is CASSLGLAGFGSYNEQFF. The DNA of the CDR3 is TGCGCCAGCAGCTTGGGACTAGCGGGGTTCGGATCGTACAATGAGCAGTTCTTC. The J gene is TRBJ2-1, the V gene TRBV5-1; 11 bases line up with TRBD2. Germline values: CDR1 SGHRS, CDR2 YFSETQ. This CDR3 comprises 18 residues. After removal of 0 bases from V and 4 bases from J, the junction contained 9 bases not matched to a gene.

This sequence joins TRBV18 and TRBJ2-7; TRBD1 agrees at 10 bases. The germline gives CDR1 KGHSH, CDR2 LQKENI. With 5 bases clipped from V and 4 bases from J, the junction kept 14 bases outside the gene matches. This CDR3 spans 17 amino acids. The CDR3 DNA is TGTGCCAGCTCAAGATCCCTCTCGGGACAGGGGTTATACGAGCAGTACTTC. Translated: CASSRSLSGQGLYEQYF.

The rearrangement uses TRBV10-1 and TRBJ2-1; D is possibly TRBD2 (6 bases). Germline CDR1 reads WNHNN; CDR2 reads SYGVQD (reference sequence). Trimming removed 9 bases at V and 4 bases at J, with 28 bases between. CDR3 length equals 18 residues. For the CDR3, the DNA is TGCGCCAGATCCGGAAAAGGACGCAGGAGGGCCCCTTACAATGAGCAGTTCTTC. Translation gives CARSGKGRRRAPYNEQFF.

This rearrangement joins TRBV18 to TRBJ1-2; tentative D call: TRBD1 (5 bases). The CDR3 is 14 amino acids. V was pared by 3 bases and J by 6 bases, with 14 bases between. Germline V gene data show CDR1 as KGHSH and CDR2 as LQKENI. The CDR3 region is CASSPGSAGHGYTF. Here the CDR3 DNA reads TGTGCCAGCTCACCGGGGAGCGCGGGGCATGGCTACACCTTC.

The chain combines TRBV19 with TRBJ1-2; perhaps TRBD1 as D (6 bases). There are 13 residues in the CDR3. V lost 1 base and J lost 4, with 7 bases in between. Germline CDR1 LNHDA, CDR2 SQIVND (reference sequence). DNA of the CDR3: TGTGCCAGTAGTATAGCACAGGGCTATGGCTACACCTTC. Amino acids: CASSIAQGYGYTF.

The CDR3 nucleotides read TGTGCCAGCAGCTTGGGCAGGGAACAAGAGACCCAGTACTTC. Translated, it gives CASSLGREQETQYF. The chain joins TRBV5-4 to TRBJ2-5; a weak D match, TRBD1 (5 bases). Germline lookup yields CDR1 SGHNT and CDR2 YYREEE (reference sequence). The CDR3 consists of 14 residues. Trimming took 0 bases from V and 2 from J, leaving 8 bases between them.

The chain is built from TRBV18 and TRBJ1-2, with 9 nucleotides matching TRBD1. Germline CDR1 is KGHSH and CDR2 is LQKENI. This CDR3 contains 18 residues. V dropped 1 base and J dropped 6; count of bases not matched to a gene: 15. The CDR3, as DNA: TGTGCCAGCTCACCACTAAGAGGGTTAACCGGGACAGGGAATGGCTACACCTTC. The encoded protein is CASSPLRGLTGTGNGYTF.

J is TRBJ2-7 and V is TRBV11-2, with a weak D call TRBD1 (5 bases). Deletions cut 3 bases from V and 2 bases from J, with 8 bases between. This CDR3 has 13 amino acids. Germline CDR1 reads SGHAT; CDR2 reads FQNNGV. The CDR3 DNA sequence: TGTGCCAGCAGCTTCAGGGTAGCCTACGAGCAGTACGTC. The encoded protein is CASSFRVAYEQYV.

J is TRBJ2-2 and V is TRBV7-3; TRBD2 matches at 10 bases. This CDR3 comprises 14 residues. Germline lookup yields CDR1 SGHTA and CDR2 FQGTGA. Unmatched junction bases numbered 4, after V lost 5 bases and J lost 7 bases. CDR3 region: CASSRLAGGGELFF. CDR3 coding DNA: TGTGCCAGCAGCCGCTTAGCGGGAGGCGGGGAGCTGTTTTTT.

The chain has TRBV5-5 and TRBJ2-7; TRBD1 might be the D (6 bases). The germline V gene encodes CDR1 SGHKS and CDR2 YYEKEE (reference sequence). The CDR3 length is 14 residues. CDR3 sequence reads: CASRLDSISYEQYV. CDR3 sequence (DNA): TGTGCCAGCAGGTTGGACAGTATCTCCTACGAGCAGTACGTC.

The chain is built from TRBV6-1 and TRBJ1-4; 7 bases are a match to TRBD1. V was clipped by 1 base and J by 6 bases; unmatched bases: 5. The length of the CDR3 is 15 residues. Germline lookup yields CDR1 MNHNS and CDR2 SASEGT. The CDR3 sequence: CASSEEAGGYEKLFF. Here the CDR3 DNA reads TGTGCCAGCAGTGAAGAGGCAGGGGGATATGAAAAACTGTTTTTT.

The rearrangement links TRBV15 to TRBJ2-1; 9 positions agree with TRBD2. There are 15 residues in the CDR3. The ends lost 3 bases at V and 2 bases at J; junction bases unmatched: 2. Germline V gene sequence: CDR1 LNHNV, CDR2 YYDKDF (reference sequence). CDR3 nucleotide sequence: TGTGCCACCAGCAGGACTAGCGGAGCCTACAATGAGCAGTTCTTC. Its translation is CATSRTSGAYNEQFF.

The V call is TRBV3-1 (or the pseudogene TRBV3-2), the J call TRBJ1-1; 8 bases agree with TRBD1. With V trimmed by 4 bases and J by 6 bases, 10 bases remained unmatched. CDR3 length: 15 residues. The germline V gene has CDR1 LGHDT and CDR2 YNNKEL (reference sequence). CDR3 sequence: CASSRGQVRKAEAFF. As DNA, the CDR3 is TGTGCCAGCAGCCGGGGACAGGTGAGGAAGGCTGAAGCTTTCTTT.

V usage is TRBV5-6 and J usage is TRBJ1-5, with 10 bases aligning to TRBD1. With V trimmed by 4 bases and J by 5 bases, 6 bases remained unmatched. The CDR3 contains 15 residues. Germline V gives CDR1 SGHDT, CDR2 YYEEEE. CDR3 protein: CASSRGQGVDQPQHF. CDR3 bases: TGTGCCAGCAGCCGCGGACAGGGGGTAGATCAGCCCCAGCATTTT.